Below, 21 T cell receptor beta chains from the same sample are listed, as sequenced in a study of T-cell memory formation after mild COVID-19. From the 5' RACE reads, TCRdb called clonotypes with MiXCR, one entry per CDR3 protein. The sample records roughly 190,000 distinct CDR3 sequences, under 30% being singletons. Sample: PBMCs or a T cell subset sorted from them (not recorded which). The receptors were sampled from an adult woman who had mild COVID-19 (a few samples of this study predate the infection). Cell type and time point are not known.

The chain has TRBV29-1 and TRBJ2-3; a weak D match, TRBD2 (5 bases). The germline CDR1 and CDR2 sequences are SQVTM and ANQGSEA. The V gene lost 3 bases and the J gene lost 2 bases, with 9 bases spanning the gap. The CDR3 consists of 13 residues. This CDR3 reads CSVEAGSTDTQYF. CDR3 in DNA: TGCAGCGTTGAGGCGGGCTCCACAGATACGCAGTATTTT.

The chain combines TRBV12-3 or TRBV12-4 with TRBJ1-1; 8 bases match TRBD1. The CDR3 consists of 12 residues. V dropped 5 bases and J dropped 9; count of bases not matched to a gene: 5. The CDR3 spells CASSRGQEKAFF. The CDR3 nucleotides read TGTGCCAGCAGTCGGGGACAGGAGAAAGCTTTCTTT.

The genes are TRBV5-1 and TRBJ2-7; D might be TRBD1 (6 bases). V was trimmed by 0 bases and J by 0 bases, leaving 10 bases between them. In germline, CDR1 is SGHRS, CDR2 YFSETQ. This CDR3 comprises 15 residues. Here the CDR3 reads CASSLDGTPSYEQYF. CDR3 DNA: TGCGCCAGCAGCTTGGATGGGACACCCTCCTACGAGCAGTACTTC.

This clonotype has a handful of counts. V is TRBV5-3 and J is TRBJ2-2; a possible D gene is TRBD1 (6 bases). TRBV5-3 is marked as an open reading frame, function uncertain. V lost 2 bases and J lost 3, with 11 bases in between. This CDR3 is 15 amino acids long. The CDR3 nucleotides read TGTGCCAGAAGCTTCCCAGGACAGTACACCGGGGAGCTGTTTTTT. Residues: CARSFPGQYTGELFF.

With regard to this clonotype: The junction differs from germline at one of its ends, possibly a read error. The V gene is TRBV7-2, the J gene TRBJ1-2; a weak D match, TRBD1 (5 bases). Germline V lookup: CDR1 SGHTA, CDR2 FQGNSA. This CDR3 spans 12 amino acids. This chain's CDR3 is CASSMRDGSKSF. The CDR3 coding sequence is TGTGCCAGCAGCATGAGGGACGGGTCGAAGTCCTTC.

The V gene is TRBV6-6, the J gene TRBJ2-7; a possible D gene is TRBD2 (7 bases). Per germline, CDR1 MNHNY and CDR2 SVGAGI (reference sequence). CDR3 length equals 14 residues. V lost 0 bases, J lost 4 bases, and 10 bases lay in between. CDR3 in amino acids: CASSYSEGGYEQYF. The CDR3 nucleotides read TGTGCCAGCAGTTACTCGGAGGGGGGGTACGAGCAGTACTTC.

On this clonotype itself: Possible read error: a much larger clone is one base away. The rearrangement links TRBV12-3 or TRBV12-4 to TRBJ2-7, with D hard to call. V was trimmed by 6 bases and J by 3 bases, leaving 6 bases between them. CDR3 size: 11 residues. The CDR3 region is CASSRNYEQYF. The CDR3, as DNA: TGTGCCAGCAGCCGAAACTACGAGCAGTACTTC.

The chain uses TRBV30 and TRBJ2-7, with D perhaps TRBD1 or TRBD2 (5 bases each). The CDR3 extends over 16 amino acids. Trimming removed 4 bases at V and 4 bases at J, with 23 bases between. Germline values: CDR1 GTSNPN, CDR2 SVGIG (reference sequence). CDR3 sequence: CAWTTEHTRGPYEQYF. For the CDR3, the DNA is TGTGCCTGGACCACCGAGCATACCCGGGGCCCGTACGAGCAGTACTTC.

The chain has TRBV5-5 and TRBJ1-1; D remains ambiguous. V was trimmed by 4 bases and J by 2 bases, leaving 6 bases between them. This CDR3 region has 12 residues. CDR1 and CDR2 (germline): SGHKS, YYEKEE (reference sequence). CDR3 residues: CASSPSNTEAFF. In DNA form, the CDR3 reads TGTGCCAGCAGCCCGAGTAACACTGAAGCTTTCTTT.

This clonotype was counted between two and nine times. The rearrangement joins TRBV15 to TRBJ2-5; 7 bases line up with TRBD2. With 0 bases clipped from V and 6 bases from J, the junction kept 4 bases outside the gene matches. CDR3 length: 14 amino acids. From germline, CDR1 is LNHNV and CDR2 YYDKDF (reference sequence). Written as DNA, the CDR3 is TGTGCCACCAGCAGAGACGGCGGGAGTCAGACCCAGTACTTC. It yields the protein CATSRDGGSQTQYF.

The chain combines TRBV29-1 with TRBJ1-3; D is perhaps TRBD1 (6 bases). V was trimmed by 7 bases and J by 4 bases, leaving 17 bases between them. CDR3 size: 14 residues. Germline V lookup: CDR1 SQVTM, CDR2 ANQGSEA. Here the CDR3 reads CSATGTHGGNTIYF. The CDR3 DNA reads as TGCAGCGCCACCGGGACACACGGCGGAAACACCATATATTTT.

This clonotype turned up a few times. V gene TRBV2 combines with J gene TRBJ2-7, with D possibly matching TRBD1 (5 bases). Between the trimmed V and J ends, which lost 6 bases and 2 bases, there was a span of 20 bases. The CDR3 extends over 16 amino acids. Germline CDR1 and CDR2: SNHLY and FYNNEI. CDR3 in amino acids: CASRGLRASSPYEQYF. The CDR3 DNA is TGTGCCAGCAGGGGTCTCAGGGCCAGTTCCCCCTACGAGCAGTACTTC.

This clonotype was detected a few times. The chain links TRBV29-1 to TRBJ2-7, with 12 bases fitting TRBD2. The V gene's germline CDR1 is SQVTM and CDR2 ANQGSEA. The CDR3 has 13 amino acids. Germline trimming cut 4 bases from V and 6 bases from J; bases unmatched to any gene: 4. CDR3 nucleotide sequence: TGCAGCGTTGTACTAGCGGGAGGTCGCGAGCAGTACTTC. Protein: CSVVLAGGREQYF.

The chain couples TRBV2 to TRBJ1-6; 7 bases are shared with TRBD1. V gave up 7 bases and J gave up 7 bases; unmatched junction bases: 7. Germline V gene lookup returns CDR1 SNHLY and CDR2 FYNNEI. This CDR3 is 14 amino acids long. CDR3 in amino acids: CASTVGTENSPLHF. The CDR3, as DNA: TGTGCCAGCACGGTCGGGACAGAGAATTCACCCCTCCACTTT.

V and J are TRBV18 and TRBJ1-1; D unresolved. Germline V gene sequence: CDR1 KGHSH, CDR2 LQKENI. V shed 3 bases and J shed 5 bases, with 7 bases lying between them. CDR3 length: 12 residues. The CDR3 loop is CASSPYGTEAFF. CDR3 DNA: TGTGCCAGCTCACCGTACGGGACTGAAGCTTTCTTT.

This clonotype has just a few counts. This chain joins TRBV10-3 and TRBJ2-5; 7 bases fit TRBD1. V gave up 6 bases and J gave up 3 bases; unmatched junction bases: 4. The CDR3 runs 13 residues. CDR1 ENHRY and CDR2 SYGVKD come from the germline V gene. The CDR3 loop reads CAIRTDREETQYF. The CDR3 DNA reads as TGTGCCATCAGGACCGACAGGGAAGAGACCCAGTACTTC.

This clonotype has only a few counts. The V call is TRBV11-3, the J call TRBJ2-1; 9 positions agree with TRBD2. After removal of 4 bases from V and 7 bases from J, the junction contained 5 bases not matched to a gene. This CDR3 contains 14 residues. Germline V lookup: CDR1 SGHNT, CDR2 YENEEA. CDR3 amino acids: CASSSAGGRNEQFF. The CDR3 region has the DNA TGTGCCAGCAGCTCGGCGGGAGGGAGGAATGAGCAGTTCTTC.

This clonotype occurred a few times. The chain couples TRBV3-1 to TRBJ2-3; TRBD2 might be the D (6 bases). The V gene lost 4 bases and the J gene lost 4 bases, with 15 bases spanning the gap. This CDR3 contains 15 residues. Germline-derived CDR1 and CDR2 are LGHDT and YNNKEL (reference sequence). CDR3 sequence reads: CASSRNRRDADTQYF. CDR3 coding DNA: TGTGCCAGCAGCCGAAATAGGAGGGATGCAGATACGCAGTATTTT.

This clonotype was seen more than once but under ten times. The chain employs TRBV12-3 or TRBV12-4 and TRBJ1-2; 8 bases map to TRBD1. V lost 3 bases to trimming and J lost 4 bases; unmatched junction nucleotides: 7. The CDR3 runs to 15 residues. The CDR3 spells CASSFPQGVSYGYTF. For the CDR3, the DNA is TGTGCCAGCAGTTTCCCACAGGGGGTTAGCTATGGCTACACCTTC.

The V gene is TRBV7-9, the J gene TRBJ2-2; either TRBD1 or TRBD2 may supply D (7 bases each). The CDR3 totals 17 residues. The germline gives CDR1 SEHNR, CDR2 FQNEAQ (reference sequence). Between the trimmed V and J ends, which lost 5 bases and 4 bases, there was a span of 20 bases. The CDR3 DNA reads as TGTGCCAGCAGCAAAAGCGGGACAGTGAGTTCCACCGGGGAGCTGTTTTTT. The encoded protein is CASSKSGTVSSTGELFF.

This clonotype occurred a few times. V usage is TRBV20-1 and J usage is TRBJ2-3; 12 bases are shared with TRBD2. The V and J ends lost 5 bases and 10 bases, in that order; junction bases with no gene match: 16. CDR1 and CDR2 (germline): DFQATT, SNEGSKA (reference sequence). The CDR3 has 16 amino acids. The CDR3: CSAARSLAGGPSAQYF. The CDR3 DNA is TGCAGTGCTGCCCGTTCACTAGCGGGGGGTCCCTCCGCGCAGTATTTT.